The 18 T cell receptor beta chains below were found in one sample sequenced in a study of post-analysis software for immune sequencing data. Study findings and constraints: Patients carried 4 or 5 TRBV segments more frequently than controls did, and TRBV5-6, TRBV5-1 and TRBV20-1 were among them.

cDNA libraries of TCR beta carried unique molecular identifiers. TCRdb redid the calling of the PCR reads with MiXCR, one entry per CDR3 protein. This table has fewer than 700,000 distinct CDR3 sequences, about 40% appearing once. These TCRs are of unknown antigen specificity. The sequenced material came from blood. These receptors came from a girl aged 5-17 years with multiple sclerosis.

V and J are TRBV14 and TRBJ1-6; D call uncertain. The CDR3 extends over 15 amino acids. Germline V gene sequence: CDR1 SGHDN, CDR2 FVKESK. The germline V and J ends were trimmed by 4 bases and 7 bases, with 14 bases remaining between them. This CDR3 reads CASSPRPPWNSPLHF. DNA for the CDR3: TGTGCCAGCAGCCCCAGACCCCCATGGAATTCACCCCTCCACTTT.

The chain has TRBV6-1 and TRBJ2-5; 11 bases map to TRBD1. V dropped 6 bases and J dropped 5; count of bases not matched to a gene: 8. This CDR3 region has 15 residues. Germline CDR1 reads MNHNS; CDR2 reads SASEGT. CDR3 protein: CASSADRGRTETQYF. The CDR3 bases are TGTGCCAGCAGCGCGGACAGGGGGCGAACGGAGACCCAGTACTTC.

Only a few counts were recorded for this clonotype. V and J are TRBV10-3 and TRBJ2-7; 9 bases are a match to TRBD1. This CDR3 is 12 amino acids long. The germline V gene has CDR1 ENHRY and CDR2 SYGVKD. V lost 5 bases to trimming and J lost 9 bases; unmatched junction nucleotides: 5. CDR3 loop: CAISSYRGRQYF. The CDR3 nucleotides read TGTGCCATCAGTTCCTACAGGGGGCGGCAGTACTTC.

This clonotype was recorded once. An end of the junction differs from the germline gene, which may be a read error. The V call is TRBV6-1, the J call TRBJ2-7, with a weak D call TRBD2 (5 bases). This CDR3 is 14 amino acids long. CDR1 MNHNS and CDR2 SASEGT come from the germline V gene. Here the CDR3 DNA reads TGTGCCAGCACGGTAGCGATCTGGGCCTACGGGCAGTACTTC. Amino acids: CASTVAIWAYGQYF.

This CDR3 reads CASQRAMEETQYF. As DNA, the CDR3 is TGTGCCAGCCAACGGGCCATGGAAGAGACCCAGTACTTC. V usage is TRBV25-1 and J usage is TRBJ2-5, with D uncertain. The CDR3 covers 13 residues. V dropped 8 bases and J dropped 3 bases, with 13 bases sitting between them. From germline, CDR1 is MGHDK and CDR2 SYGVNS.

The chain has TRBV5-1 and TRBJ1-5; 8 bases agree with TRBD1. Germline V gene lookup returns CDR1 SGHRS and CDR2 YFSETQ. The V gene end was trimmed by 0 bases and the J gene end by 4 bases; junction bases not matched to a gene: 6. The CDR3 contains 16 residues. The CDR3: CASSLAPGGRNQPQHF. The CDR3 DNA reads as TGCGCCAGCAGCTTGGCCCCAGGGGGCCGGAATCAGCCCCAGCATTTT. Filled out from reference TRBV5-1 and TRBJ1-5, the complete variable domain reads KAGVTQTPRYLIKTRGQQVTLSCSPISGHRSVSWYQQTPGQGLQFLFEYFSETQRNKGNFPGRFSGRQFSNSRSEMNVSTLELGDSALYLCASSLAPGGRNQPQHFGDGTRLSIL.

CDR3 nucleotide sequence: TGTGCCAGCAGCGTTAGGACTAGCGGGAGTGGTGAGCAGTTCTTC. Translation gives CASSVRTSGSGEQFF. V is TRBV9 and J is TRBJ2-1; 13 positions agree with TRBD2. With 2 bases clipped from V and 9 bases from J, the junction kept 5 bases outside the gene matches. This CDR3 is 15 amino acids long. Germline loops: CDR1 SGDLS, CDR2 YYNGEE.

CDR3 region: CASSLGAYQETQYF. The CDR3 DNA is TGTGCCAGCAGCTTAGGAGCGTACCAAGAGACCCAGTACTTC. This chain uses TRBV7-8 with TRBJ2-5, with D hard to call. Between the trimmed V and J ends, which lost 1 base and 0 bases, there was a span of 6 bases. The CDR3 extends over 14 amino acids. CDR1 and CDR2 from the germline V gene are SGHVS and FQNEAQ.

This chain connects TRBV19 to TRBJ2-7; 10 bases fit TRBD2. Germline loops: CDR1 LNHDA, CDR2 SQIVND (reference sequence). The CDR3 has 14 amino acids. V was clipped by 3 bases and J by 2 bases; unmatched bases: 1. CDR3 DNA: TGTGCCAGTAGTATTAGCGGGGGGACCTACGAGCAGTACTTC. Translated, it gives CASSISGGTYEQYF.

The chain joins TRBV24-1 to TRBJ2-1; D is unresolved. The CDR3 loop spans 17 amino acids. The V gene's germline CDR1 is KGHDR and CDR2 SFDVKD. Trimming removed 9 bases from V and 6 bases from J, with 26 bases in between. The CDR3 DNA is TGTGCCACCGCCGGACCAAACCTCCTGATCGACCGCAATGAGCAGTTCTTC. Translated, it gives CATAGPNLLIDRNEQFF.

The chain combines TRBV9 with TRBJ2-4; 7 positions match TRBD2. With V trimmed by 2 bases and J by 1 base, 0 bases remained unmatched. Germline V gene data show CDR1 as SGDLS and CDR2 as YYNGEE. The CDR3 runs to 14 residues. CDR3 amino acids: CASSVGGAKNIQYF. The CDR3 bases are TGTGCCAGCAGCGTGGGGGGGGCCAAAAACATTCAGTACTTC.

This chain links TRBV6-5 with TRBJ1-4; a possible D gene is TRBD1 (6 bases). Trimming removed 6 bases at V and 0 bases at J, with 8 bases between. CDR1 is MNHEY, CDR2 SVGAGI, per germline. This CDR3 region has 14 residues. CDR3 amino acids: CASRAGATNEKLFF. CDR3 sequence (DNA): TGTGCCAGCAGGGCAGGGGCAACTAATGAAAAACTGTTTTTT.

The rearrangement joins TRBV6-1 to TRBJ2-1, with TRBD2 as a possible D gene (5 bases). This CDR3 has 15 residues. Germline CDR1 reads MNHNS; CDR2 reads SASEGT. V lost 7 bases and J 5 bases, leaving 18 bases between the germline ends. The CDR3 DNA reads as TGTGCCAGCATGGACTCCTTTTCGATCAACAATGAGCAGTTCTTC. Its translation: CASMDSFSINNEQFF.

This clonotype was seen a few times. This chain joins TRBV6-5 and TRBJ2-7; TRBD1 might be the D (6 bases). Germline V gives CDR1 MNHEY, CDR2 SVGAGI. V gave up 1 base and J gave up 6 bases, with 22 bases separating them. This CDR3 region has 17 residues. CDR3 DNA sequence: TGTGCCAGCAGTTACTTCTCTCGGACAGCCGCTAGAGTCGAGCAGTACTTC. Translation: CASSYFSRTAARVEQYF.

In DNA form, the CDR3 reads TGCGCCAGCAGGGATTCGAACACTGAAGCTTTCTTT. This gives the protein CASRDSNTEAFF. J is TRBJ1-1 and V is TRBV5-1; D unresolved. Per the germline V gene, CDR1 is SGHRS and CDR2 is YFSETQ. The V end lost 5 bases, the J end lost 1 base, and 6 bases lay between the germline ends. The CDR3 runs to 12 residues.

The chain recombines TRBV10-3 with TRBJ1-2; 10 positions match TRBD1. Germline V gene lookup returns CDR1 ENHRY and CDR2 SYGVKD. This CDR3 has 13 residues. The J segment lost 6 bases and the V segment lost 8 bases, leaving 6 bases of the junction unmatched. The CDR3 reads CAIRDRGFHGYTF. CDR3 in DNA: TGTGCCATCCGGGACAGGGGATTTCATGGCTACACCTTC.

This clonotype was picked up a small number of times. The rearrangement links TRBV5-1 to TRBJ2-5; 8 bases are a match to TRBD2. Per the germline V gene, CDR1 is SGHRS and CDR2 is YFSETQ. The V gene end was trimmed by 4 bases and the J gene end by 4 bases; junction bases not matched to a gene: 12. This CDR3 contains 16 residues. The CDR3 spells CASSKVDGRALETQYF. The CDR3, as DNA: TGCGCCAGCAGCAAAGTCGACGGGAGGGCCCTAGAGACCCAGTACTTC.

As for this clonotype: Its ends do not fully match the called genes, so a read error is possible. V usage is TRBV7-3 and J usage is TRBJ2-5; D gene ambiguous. The CDR3 totals 13 residues. CDR1 and CDR2 from the germline V gene are SGHTA and FQGTGA. Here the CDR3 DNA reads TGTGCCAGCAGCCCAGTATACCAAGGGACCCAGTACTTC. It is translated as CASSPVYQGTQYF.